The source of this T cell receptor (beta chain) is a study of T-cell reconstitution after alpha-beta-depleted transplantation in children (dated by TCRdb to about 2016). Broadly, across the study: The study quantitatively tracked T-cell immune reconstitution after TCRalphabeta/CD19-depleted allogeneic hematopoietic cell transplantation in children using TCR repertoire profiling.

This clonotype was found many times. Its specific antigen is unknown. Base qualities were left out, and no much larger clone turns up one base away. The sample's treatment or condition label, decoded: allogeneic hematopoietic cell transplantation with graft depleted of TCRalphabeta T cells and CD19 B cells. TCRalphabeta/CD19-depleted allogeneic hematopoietic cell grafts were given to the transplant recipients, all of whom were children. General findings and caveats noted by the study authors: Apparently early alphabetaT-cell count recovery about two months after transplant reportedly relied on only several hundred rapidly expanded clones derived from non-depleted graft cells. In some patients, the high TCRbeta diversity seen at day 60 was put down to recipient T cells and intrathymic progenitors that had survived conditioning. Hyperexpanded clone frequencies declined over subsequent months; after one year, T-cell counts and TCRbeta diversity were mostly attributed to newly produced T cells.

Library creation used PCR. TCRdb shows the sequencer as Illumina HiSeq 2500. To normalize quantification of the TCRbeta repertoire, the TCR libraries were built with molecular barcoding that relied on unique molecular identifiers. TCRdb itself trimmed the public reads at Q25 with fastp, ran MiXCR and retained productive beta chains. One record per CDR3 amino acid sequence lists the most common genes and DNA. Within this sample are tens of thousands of distinct CDR3 sequences, with around 6.3% of them counted one time only. The ten largest account for 5.5% to 7% of the sample. Including cysteine and phenylalanine, the CDR3 has 15 amino acids. Of the read, only the CDR3 DNA is kept; its 45 bases are in frame from base 1. Cut back by 5 bases and 0 bases, the V and J ends lie 12 bases apart. For CDR1 and CDR2, the germline V gene (reference sequence) lists SEHNR and FQNEAQ.

The chain couples TRBV7-9 to TRBJ2-3; a tentative D call is TRBD1 (5 bases match). The sequenced sample was PBMCs, mostly from graft donor cells, obtained 180 days after TCRalphabeta/CD19-depleted stem cell transplant. This TCR derives from a male patient younger than 18 who had a stem cell transplant for acute myeloid leukemia, so the T cells may come from the graft donor. The CDR3 has the sequence CASSTDSPSTDTQYF. DNA sequence: TGTGCCAGCAGCACAGACAGCCCTAGCACAGATACGCAGTATTTT. Full variable domain (CDR3 extended with the reference TRBV7-9 and TRBJ2-3 proteins): DTGVSQNPRHKITKRGQNVTFRCDPISEHNRLYWYRQTLGQGPEFLTYFQNEAQLEKSRLLSDRFSAERPKGSFSTLEIQRTEQGDSAMYLCASSTDSPSTDTQYFGPGTRLTVL.